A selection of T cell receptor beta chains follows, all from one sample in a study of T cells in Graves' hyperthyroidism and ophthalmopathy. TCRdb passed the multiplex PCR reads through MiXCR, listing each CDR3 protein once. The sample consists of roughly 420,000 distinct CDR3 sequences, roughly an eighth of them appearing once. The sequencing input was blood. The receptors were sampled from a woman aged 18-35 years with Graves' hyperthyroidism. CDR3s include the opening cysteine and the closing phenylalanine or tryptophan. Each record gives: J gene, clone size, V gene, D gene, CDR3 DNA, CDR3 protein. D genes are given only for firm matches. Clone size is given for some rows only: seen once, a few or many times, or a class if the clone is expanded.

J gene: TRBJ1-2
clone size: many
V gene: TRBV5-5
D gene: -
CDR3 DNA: TGTGCCAGCAGCTGGACGTCTTCCTACACCTTC
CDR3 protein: CASSWTSSYTF

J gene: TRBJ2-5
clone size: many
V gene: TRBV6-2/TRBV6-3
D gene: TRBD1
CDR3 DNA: TGTGCCAGCAGCGACAGGGTGGAGACCCAGTACTTC
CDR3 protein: CASSDRVETQYF

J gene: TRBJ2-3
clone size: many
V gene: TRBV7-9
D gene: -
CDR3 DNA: TGTGCCAGCAGCTCCACGACAGCCGTCTTTAGGGATACGCAGTATTTT
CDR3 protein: CASSSTTAVFRDTQYF

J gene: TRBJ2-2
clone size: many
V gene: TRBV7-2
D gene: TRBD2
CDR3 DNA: TGTGCCAGCAGCTCCGGGGGGCCGGGAGGGCCGGTGACCGGGGAGCTGTTTTTT
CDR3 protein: CASSSGGPGGPVTGELFF

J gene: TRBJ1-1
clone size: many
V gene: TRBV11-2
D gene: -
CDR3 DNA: TGTGCCAGCAGCACGGGACCCCCGGGAGGCACTGAAGCTTTCTTT
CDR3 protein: CASSTGPPGGTEAFF

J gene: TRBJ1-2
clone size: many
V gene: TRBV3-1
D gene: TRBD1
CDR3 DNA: TGTGCCAGCAGCCCCGGGACAGATCCCTATGGCTACACCTTC
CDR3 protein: CASSPGTDPYGYTF

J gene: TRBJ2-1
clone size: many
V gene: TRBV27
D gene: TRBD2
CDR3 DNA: TGTGCCAGCAGTTGGGGGACTAGCGCTACCAATGAGCAGTTCTTC
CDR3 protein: CASSWGTSATNEQFF

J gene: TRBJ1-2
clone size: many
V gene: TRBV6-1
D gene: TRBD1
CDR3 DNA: TGTGCCAGCAGTCCGACAGGGAGTATGGGCTACACCTTC
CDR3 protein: CASSPTGSMGYTF

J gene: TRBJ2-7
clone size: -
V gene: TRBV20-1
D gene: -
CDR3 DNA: TGCAGTGCTAGGCTGGGCGGAGGGGGCTCCTACGAGCAGTACTTC
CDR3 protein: CSARLGGGGSYEQYF

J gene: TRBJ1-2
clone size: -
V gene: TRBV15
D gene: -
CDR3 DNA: TGTGCCACCAGCAGAGTCGGTAGTTATGGCTACACCTTC
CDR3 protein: CATSRVGSYGYTF

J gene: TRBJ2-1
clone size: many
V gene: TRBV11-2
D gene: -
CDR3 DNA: TGTGCCAGCAGCCGGATTGGATATGAGCAGTTCTTC
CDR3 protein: CASSRIGYEQFF